The subject of this entry is one T cell receptor beta chain. This entry belongs to a study of blood T cell repertoires in COVID-19. The overall study: Samples came from the United States, Italy and Spain, spanning acute and convalescent COVID-19. T cells, B-cell-depleted T cells, or PBMCs provided the cDNA or gDNA that served as material.

In the authors' methods: Reference gene primer amplification yielded estimated nucleated cell counts. Here immunoSEQ multiplex PCR was the method, and the copy in TCRdb shows in-frame clones only, minus some. V and J calls and clone size are given by that table; D and trimming were obtained from the DNA. Of 250,000 to 350,000 clones detected, about 89% appear once; the ten largest clones hold around 12%. The CDR3 spans 14 residues. V was cut by 3 bases and J by 0 bases, with 9 bases left in between. The germline CDR1 and CDR2 sequences are MNHEY and SMNVEV (reference sequence). The source material was peripheral blood. The chain recombines TRBV27 with TRBJ2-7; possibly TRBD2 for D (6 bases). The receptor comes from an older woman with acute or convalescent COVID-19. The CDR3 DNA sequence: TGTGCCAGCAGTTTCGGGGGAGGCTCCTACGAGCAGTACTTC. Translation: CASSFGGGSYEQYF.